The 32 T cell receptor beta chains below come from one sample, sequenced in a study of T cell responses to AZD1222 COVID-19 vaccine. Repertoires were generated with immunoSEQ multiplex PCR, while TCRdb's copy carries only in-frame clones and drops some. Among some 130,000 clones listed, approximately 90% were seen once. Sequenced here: peripheral blood, sampled on day 0 of AZD1222 vaccination. Receptor source: an adult in good health.

This chain joins TRBV6-5 and TRBJ2-1; TRBD2 agrees at 8 bases. V lost 5 bases and J lost 11; bases outside the gene matches: 11. The germline gives CDR1 MNHEY, CDR2 SVGAGI. The CDR3 length is 14 residues. CDR3 nucleotides: TGTGCCAGCAGTCCGGGACTAGGATCAAGAAAGCAGTTCTTC. Encoded protein: CASSPGLGSRKQFF.

The genes are TRBV5-4 and TRBJ1-1; weak D call: TRBD1 (5 bases). From germline, CDR1 is SGHNT and CDR2 YYREEE (reference sequence). Between the trimmed V and J ends, which lost 3 bases and 4 bases, there was a span of 16 bases. CDR3 size: 15 residues. The CDR3 sequence is CASSWGTLVGTEAFF. DNA of the CDR3: TGTGCCAGCAGCTGGGGGACGTTGGTCGGCACTGAAGCTTTCTTT. Combining the CDR3 with reference TRBV5-4 and TRBJ1-1 gives the whole variable domain ETGVTQSPTHLIKTRGQQVTLRCSSQSGHNTVSWYQQALGQGPQFIFQYYREEENGRGNFPPRFSGLQFPNYSSELNVNALELDDSALYLCASSWGTLVGTEAFFGQGTRLTVV.

Comment on this clone: The sample has other DNA sequences that encode this CDR3 too. The chain joins TRBV18 to TRBJ1-2, with a weak D call TRBD1 (5 bases). Trimming took off 2 bases at V and 5 bases at J, with 9 bases between the two ends. The germline V gene has CDR1 KGHSH and CDR2 LQKENI. This CDR3 comprises 13 residues. CDR3 sequence reads: CASSPDSLYGYTF. The CDR3 region has the DNA TGTGCCAGCTCACCAGACAGCCTATATGGCTACACCTTC. The variable domain in full, completed from reference TRBV18 and TRBJ1-2, reads NAGVMQNPRHLVRRRGQEARLRCSPMKGHSHVYWYRQLPEEGLKFMVYLQKENIIDESGMPKERFSAEFPKEGPSILRIQQVVRGDSAAYFCASSPDSLYGYTFGSGTRLTVV.

The J gene is TRBJ2-3, the V gene TRBV7-9; possible D gene TRBD1, 6 bases. This CDR3 spans 14 amino acids. Looked up from germline, CDR1 is SEHNR and CDR2 is FQNEAQ (reference sequence). Trimming left V 5 bases short and J 4 bases short, with 13 bases between. CDR3 region: CASSRQAWADTQYF. CDR3 DNA sequence: TGTGCCAGCAGCCGACAGGCATGGGCAGATACGCAGTATTTT.

The chain carries TRBV11-1 and TRBJ1-1; no reliable D call. V lost 3 bases, J lost 2 bases, and 7 bases lay in between. The germline gives CDR1 SGHAT, CDR2 FQDESV (reference sequence). CDR3 length: 13 residues. The CDR3 region is CASSFGPNTEAFF. In DNA form, the CDR3 reads TGTGCCAGCAGCTTCGGACCTAACACTGAAGCTTTCTTT.

This clone has only a few counts. V is TRBV10-3 and J is TRBJ1-6; no reliable D call. V was trimmed by 5 bases and J by 10 bases, leaving 9 bases between them. This CDR3 contains 12 residues. Looked up from germline, CDR1 is ENHRY and CDR2 is SYGVKD. CDR3 coding DNA: TGTGCCATCAGTCCCGAAGGGTCACCCCTCCACTTT. Its translation is CAISPEGSPLHF.

This chain uses TRBV5-1 with TRBJ2-3; TRBD2 matches 7 bases. J gave up 3 bases and V 6 bases, and 10 bases lay outside the gene matches. The CDR3 runs to 15 residues. In germline, CDR1 is SGHRS, CDR2 YFSETQ. The CDR3 sequence: CASTVAGPITDTQYF. CDR3 nucleotide sequence: TGCGCCAGCACGGTAGCGGGTCCGATAACAGATACGCAGTATTTT.

This clone has just one count. The chain uses TRBV11-2 and TRBJ1-1; D remains unclear. The CDR3 sequence is 11 residues long. CDR1 and CDR2 (germline): SGHAT, FQNNGV. The ends were cut back, 3 bases at V and 3 bases at J, with 2 bases in the middle. DNA of the CDR3: TGTGCCAGCAGCTTTCACACTGAAGCTTTCTTT. It is translated as CASSFHTEAFF.

The chain has TRBV20-1 and TRBJ2-7, with TRBD1 as a possible D gene (5 bases). The ends were cut back, 3 bases at V and 2 bases at J, with 17 bases in the middle. CDR3 length: 15 amino acids. The germline gives CDR1 DFQATT, CDR2 SNEGSKA (reference sequence). This CDR3 is CSASKTRDRPYEQYF. The DNA for the CDR3 is TGCAGTGCTAGTAAGACCCGAGACAGACCCTACGAGCAGTACTTC.

Remarks on this clone: The sample has other DNA sequences that encode this CDR3 too. V gene TRBV18 combines with J gene TRBJ1-6; no definite D call. V dropped 3 bases and J dropped 7 bases, with 4 bases sitting between them. This CDR3 is 12 amino acids long. CDR1 is KGHSH and CDR2 is LQKENI in the germline V gene. CDR3 DNA: TGTGCCAGCTCACCCCCAAATTCACCCCTCCACTTT. Protein product: CASSPPNSPLHF.

The chain links TRBV6-4 to TRBJ1-5; D gene ambiguous. V was pared by 4 bases and J by 7 bases, with 17 bases between. This CDR3 comprises 15 residues. Looked up from germline, CDR1 is MRHNA and CDR2 is SNTAGT. The DNA of the CDR3 is TGTGCCAGCAGTGTGGTGGGTGGAGCGCTCCAGCCCCAGCATTTT. Its protein product is CASSVVGGALQPQHF.

This clone was recorded once. The chain links TRBV24-1 to TRBJ2-3; D gene uncertain. Per the germline V gene, CDR1 is KGHDR and CDR2 is SFDVKD. This CDR3 region has 13 residues. V was trimmed by 3 bases and J by 7 bases, leaving 10 bases between them. CDR3 loop: CATSDTAEHTQYF. The CDR3, as DNA: TGTGCCACCAGTGATACCGCAGAACATACGCAGTATTTT.

The rearrangement links TRBV10-3 to TRBJ1-2, with 9 bases that match TRBD1. The CDR3 is made up of 18 amino acids. Germline V gene sequence: CDR1 ENHRY, CDR2 SYGVKD. After removal of 6 bases from V and 7 bases from J, the junction contained 21 bases not matched to a gene. CDR3 region: CAISRNRGRLLNMGGYTF. CDR3 DNA: TGTGCCATCAGCCGAAACAGGGGGCGTCTTCTCAATATGGGTGGCTACACCTTC.

The chain recombines TRBV27 with TRBJ1-2; D remains unclear. Trimming shortened V by 3 bases and J by 2 bases, and 7 bases separated the two germline ends. Germline V gene sequence: CDR1 MNHEY, CDR2 SMNVEV (reference sequence). The length of the CDR3 is 13 residues. CDR3 in amino acids: CASSFGSNYGYTF. In DNA, the CDR3 is TGTGCCAGCAGTTTCGGCAGCAACTATGGCTACACCTTC.

The CDR3 protein is CASSPGASAYNEQFF. CDR3 DNA: TGTGCCAGCAGCCCGGGGGCGTCTGCCTACAATGAGCAGTTCTTC. The V call is TRBV9, the J call TRBJ2-1, with D possibly being TRBD1 or TRBD2 (6 bases each). V was pared by 4 bases and J by 2 bases, with 13 bases between. The germline gives CDR1 SGDLS, CDR2 YYNGEE. The CDR3 contains 15 residues.

The chain joins TRBV28 to TRBJ1-2, with D possibly being TRBD1 (5 bases). V gave up 7 bases and J gave up 12 bases, with 27 bases separating them. The CDR3 consists of 15 residues. The germline V gene has CDR1 MDHEN and CDR2 SYDVKM. The DNA for the CDR3 is TGTGCCAGCACCCTGCAGGGCAGACCCTCCCTTTTTCACACCTTC. The encoded protein is CASTLQGRPSLFHTF.

The chain carries TRBV4-2 and TRBJ2-7; D remains ambiguous. The CDR3 has 12 amino acids. The ends were cut back, 0 bases at V and 3 bases at J, with 3 bases in the middle. Germline CDR1 LGHNA, CDR2 YNFKEQ. CDR3 in amino acids: CASSQDIYEQYF. CDR3 DNA: TGTGCCAGCAGCCAAGATATCTACGAGCAGTACTTC.

The rearrangement joins TRBV15 to TRBJ2-7; 9 bases are a match to TRBD1. Germline loops: CDR1 LNHNV, CDR2 YYDKDF (reference sequence). The trim removed 4 bases at V and 6 bases at J, leaving 7 bases unmatched. There are 14 residues in the CDR3. DNA of the CDR3: TGTGCCACCAGCACATACAGGGGGCTGAGCGAGCAGTACTTC. It translates to CATSTYRGLSEQYF.

The CDR3 loop reads CASSPGQASYEQYF. The CDR3 DNA sequence: TGTGCCAGCAGCCCCGGACAGGCATCGTACGAGCAGTACTTC. This chain uses TRBV11-3 with TRBJ2-7; 7 bases align to TRBD1. The CDR3 length is 14 residues. Germline-derived CDR1 and CDR2 are SGHNT and YENEEA. With V trimmed by 5 bases and J by 4 bases, 8 bases remained unmatched. Filled out from reference TRBV11-3 and TRBJ2-7, the complete variable domain reads EAGVVQSPRYKIIEKKQPVAFWCNPISGHNTLYWYLQNLGQGPELLIRYENEEAVDDSQLPKDRFSAERLKGVDSTLKIQPAELGDSAVYLCASSPGQASYEQYFGPGTRLTVT.

The chain employs TRBV30 and TRBJ2-2; 7 nucleotides line up with TRBD1. This CDR3 is 13 amino acids long. CDR1 GTSNPN and CDR2 SVGIG come from the germline V gene (reference sequence). Trimming took 5 bases from V and 4 from J; bases not matched to a gene: 4. The CDR3 DNA is TGTGCCTGGGCCGGGACAGCCACCGGGGAGCTGTTTTTT. It encodes CAWAGTATGELFF.

This chain joins TRBV19 and TRBJ2-1; D call uncertain. CDR1 is LNHDA and CDR2 is SQIVND in the germline V gene (reference sequence). The V end lost 3 bases, the J end lost 3 bases, and 6 bases lay between the germline ends. The CDR3 loop spans 13 amino acids. The CDR3 DNA follows: TGTGCCAGTAGTATTTCTAGCTACAATGAGCAGTTCTTC. Its translation: CASSISSYNEQFF.

The gene calls are TRBV6-5 and TRBJ1-2, with 10 positions matching TRBD1. J was trimmed by 4 bases and V by 4 bases; bases with no gene match: 6. Germline CDR1 is MNHEY and CDR2 is SVGAGI. CDR3 length: 15 residues. The CDR3 DNA is TGTGCCAGCAGTTCTGGGGGACAGGGGCTCTATGGCTACACCTTC. It specifies CASSSGGQGLYGYTF.

J is TRBJ2-7 and V is TRBV9; D is possibly TRBD2 (5 bases). Trimming left V 3 bases short and J 6 bases short, with 13 bases between. This CDR3 has 13 amino acids. Looked up from germline, CDR1 is SGDLS and CDR2 is YYNGEE. CDR3 nucleotides: TGTGCCAGCAGCGGGAGGCATGGCAGCGAGCAGTACTTC. Residues: CASSGRHGSEQYF.

Regarding this clone: Other DNA sequences in this specimen translate into the identical CDR3. The chain has TRBV19 and TRBJ2-1; 8 positions agree with TRBD2. The CDR3 contains 14 residues. J was trimmed by 5 bases and V by 9 bases; bases with no gene match: 9. Germline V gene data show CDR1 as LNHDA and CDR2 as SQIVND (reference sequence). The CDR3 protein is CASRRSGGNNEQFF. The CDR3 DNA follows: TGTGCCAGCCGGCGGAGCGGGGGAAACAATGAGCAGTTCTTC.

The chain links TRBV11-2 to TRBJ1-1; D ambiguous. Deletions cut 5 bases from V and 8 bases from J, with 15 bases between. The germline V gene has CDR1 SGHAT and CDR2 FQNNGV. This CDR3 spans 13 amino acids. In DNA form, the CDR3 reads TGTGCCAGCAGCCCGACCGAAGGGCTAGAAGCTTTCTTT. Translating gives CASSPTEGLEAFF. Based on the CDR3 plus reference TRBV11-2 and TRBJ1-1, the full variable domain is EAGVAQSPRYKIIEKRQSVAFWCNPISGHATLYWYQQILGQGPKLLIQFQNNGVVDDSQLPKDRFSAERLKGVDSTLKIQPAKLEDSAVYLCASSPTEGLEAFFGQGTRLTVV.

V is TRBV7-2 and J is TRBJ1-2; D call uncertain. Between the trimmed V and J ends, which lost 3 bases and 1 base, there was a span of 6 bases. CDR3 size: 13 residues. Germline CDR1 reads SGHTA; CDR2 reads FQGNSA. The CDR3: CASSFVNNYGYTF. DNA for the CDR3: TGTGCCAGCAGCTTTGTCAATAACTATGGCTACACCTTC.

The chain carries TRBV6-6 and TRBJ1-5; 8 nucleotides agree with TRBD1. Unmatched junction bases numbered 11, after V lost 5 bases and J lost 2 bases. The germline CDR1 and CDR2 sequences are MNHNY and SVGAGI (reference sequence). The CDR3 sequence is 17 residues long. The CDR3 nucleotides read TGTGCCAGCAGTCCCTATCCGGGACAGGCTGGCAATCAGCCCCAGCATTTT. Translating gives CASSPYPGQAGNQPQHF.

The V and J genes are TRBV4-2 and TRBJ2-1; the match to TRBD2 covers 14 bases. Unmatched junction bases numbered 1, after V lost 1 base and J lost 8 bases. The CDR3 length is 15 residues. Looked up from germline, CDR1 is LGHNA and CDR2 is YNFKEQ. In nucleotides, the CDR3 is TGTGCCAGCAGCCAAGGACTAGCGGGGGGGGATGAGCAGTTCTTC. Protein: CASSQGLAGGDEQFF.

The chain joins TRBV20-1 to TRBJ1-1; D uncertain. CDR3 length: 11 residues. Germline V gene lookup returns CDR1 DFQATT and CDR2 SNEGSKA (reference sequence). With 2 bases removed from V and 10 bases from J, the gap between germline ends came to 11 bases. The DNA for the CDR3 is TGCAGTGCTAGAATTACACCAGGAGCTTTCTTT. Its translation: CSARITPGAFF.

V gene TRBV11-3 combines with J gene TRBJ1-1; no definite D call. The CDR3 extends over 11 amino acids. Trimming took off 3 bases at V and 3 bases at J, with 2 bases between the two ends. Germline CDR1 SGHNT, CDR2 YENEEA. The CDR3 DNA is TGTGCCAGCAGCTTTGACACTGAAGCTTTCTTT. Its protein product is CASSFDTEAFF.

The chain joins TRBV10-3 to TRBJ2-3, with TRBD1 matching over 8 bases. The V and J ends lost 10 bases and 1 base, in that order; junction bases with no gene match: 7. The CDR3 has 14 amino acids. Germline values: CDR1 ENHRY, CDR2 SYGVKD. The CDR3 coding sequence is TGTGCCACGGCCTCGACAGGGGGCACAGATACGCAGTATTTT. This gives the protein CATASTGGTDTQYF.

The chain links TRBV5-1 to TRBJ2-1; tentative D call: TRBD1 (6 bases). V was clipped by 4 bases and J by 6 bases, with 17 bases between them. Germline V gene data show CDR1 as SGHRS and CDR2 as YFSETQ. The CDR3 is 15 residues long. CDR3 in DNA: TGCGCCAGCAGCCCCACAGGGTGGGGGATCAATGAGCAGTTCTTC. Encoded protein: CASSPTGWGINEQFF.